The 27 T cell receptor beta chains listed next were all sequenced from one sample in a study of OX40 agonist ivuxolimab in advanced cancers. To prepare the library, the immunoSEQ multiplex PCR assay was applied. The source is immuneACCESS, and TCRdb retained only in-frame sequences with V and J called. Part of the clones is not carried over; for the studies checked, unresolved V genes explain less than half of this, and the remainder is unexplained. In all, the sample holds 35,000 to 45,000 clones, and about 90% of those were seen once. The ten most abundant clones make up 25% to 30% of the sample. This material consisted of CD4+ or CD8+ T cells sorted from blood, taken in a trial of the OX40 agonist ivuxolimab. The receptors shown here come from an adult with an advanced solid tumor such as melanoma, head and neck, liver or kidney cancer.

The genes are TRBV18 and TRBJ2-1, with 7 bases aligning to TRBD1. V shed 3 bases, J shed 6 bases, and the junction held 11 bases outside the gene matches. This CDR3 comprises 16 residues. CDR1 is KGHSH and CDR2 is LQKENI in the germline V gene. The CDR3 nucleotides read TGTGCCAGCTCACCTCTGGGACAGCTGACGGGCAATGAGCAGTTCTTC. Protein sequence: CASSPLGQLTGNEQFF.

The chain combines TRBV28 with TRBJ1-5; tentative D call: TRBD1 (5 bases). The germline gives CDR1 MDHEN, CDR2 SYDVKM. The CDR3 loop spans 14 amino acids. The germline V and J ends were trimmed by 6 bases and 7 bases, with 16 bases remaining between them. This chain's CDR3 is CASSWGDSDQPQHF. The CDR3 DNA is TGTGCCAGCAGCTGGGGGGACTCGGACCAGCCCCAGCATTTT. Full variable domain (remainder filled in from reference TRBV28 and TRBJ1-5): DVKVTQSSRYLVKRTGEKVFLECVQDMDHENMFWYRQDPGLGLRLIYFSYDVKMKEKGDIPEGYSVSREKKERFSLILESASTNQTSMYLCASSWGDSDQPQHFGDGTRLSIL.

In nucleotides, the CDR3 is TGTGCCAGCAGCTTAGCTCCGGGACAGGCCCGGGGAGCTTTCTTT. It specifies CASSLAPGQARGAFF. The chain carries TRBV7-9 and TRBJ1-1; TRBD1 agrees at 8 bases. The CDR3 contains 15 residues. Germline-derived CDR1 and CDR2 are SEHNR and FQNEAQ (reference sequence). Trimming took 0 bases from V and 10 from J; bases not matched to a gene: 10.

V usage is TRBV6-1 and J usage is TRBJ2-7, with D possibly called TRBD1 or TRBD2 (6 bases each). The V gene lost 7 bases and the J gene lost 0 bases, with 13 bases spanning the gap. This CDR3 spans 14 amino acids. Looked up from germline, CDR1 is MNHNS and CDR2 is SASEGT. CDR3 amino acids: CASNLRDNSYEQYF. The CDR3 coding sequence is TGTGCCAGCAACCTGCGGGACAACTCCTACGAGCAGTACTTC.

The rearrangement joins TRBV28 to TRBJ2-7; D gene ambiguous. Germline V gene sequence: CDR1 MDHEN, CDR2 SYDVKM. This CDR3 has 12 residues. Trimming stripped 1 base from V and 3 bases from J, with 4 bases between. CDR3: CASSLSGYEQYF. Here the CDR3 DNA reads TGTGCCAGCAGTTTATCCGGCTACGAGCAGTACTTC.

V is TRBV6-5 and J is TRBJ1-4; weak D call: TRBD1 (5 bases). The CDR3 covers 13 residues. Germline-derived CDR1 and CDR2 are MNHEY and SVGAGI. V was clipped by 2 bases and J by 8 bases, with 9 bases between them. CDR3 region: CASSYVGEEKLFF. DNA for the CDR3: TGTGCCAGCAGTTACGTGGGGGAGGAAAAACTGTTTTTT.

Only a few counts were recorded for this clone. This sequence joins TRBV2 and TRBJ1-2, with 9 positions matching TRBD1. CDR3 size: 15 residues. V trimming: 6 bases; J trimming: 6 bases; junction bases outside the gene matches: 11. The germline V gene encodes CDR1 SNHLY and CDR2 FYNNEI. In nucleotides, the CDR3 is TGTGCCAGCAGAATTTTCCCCGGGACAGGGCATGGCTACACCTTC. Translation gives CASRIFPGTGHGYTF.

The chain is built from TRBV27 and TRBJ2-3; tentatively, D is TRBD1 (6 bases). The CDR3 has 15 amino acids. Trimming removed 3 bases from V and 3 bases from J, with 13 bases in between. The germline CDR1 and CDR2 sequences are MNHEY and SMNVEV (reference sequence). The chain's CDR3 is CASSFWTELTDTQYF. DNA for the CDR3: TGTGCCAGCAGTTTTTGGACAGAACTTACAGATACGCAGTATTTT.

The rearrangement joins TRBV7-9 to TRBJ2-2; D unclear. Trimming took 2 bases from V and 5 from J, leaving 6 bases between them. The germline gives CDR1 SEHNR, CDR2 FQNEAQ (reference sequence). The CDR3 is 13 amino acids. DNA of the CDR3: TGTGCCAGCAGCTTACCTGGAACCGGGGAGCTGTTTTTT. This translates into CASSLPGTGELFF.

The chain is built from TRBV27 and TRBJ1-5; tentative D call: TRBD1 (5 bases). The V and J ends lost 6 bases and 3 bases respectively, with 12 bases between them. This CDR3 region has 14 residues. Germline values: CDR1 MNHEY, CDR2 SMNVEV (reference sequence). CDR3 region: CASSGTQLNQPQHF. The CDR3 DNA reads as TGTGCCAGCAGCGGGACCCAGCTCAATCAGCCCCAGCATTTT.

This chain connects TRBV6-1 to TRBJ2-7, with 7 positions matching TRBD1. The CDR3 is 16 residues long. CDR1 is MNHNS, CDR2 SASEGT, per germline. V was clipped by 2 bases and J by 1 base; unmatched bases: 8. The CDR3: CASSESGRDRSYEQYF. CDR3 nucleotide sequence: TGTGCCAGCAGTGAAAGCGGTCGGGACAGATCCTACGAGCAGTACTTC.

The V gene is TRBV5-6, the J gene TRBJ2-3; 12 bases are shared with TRBD2. CDR1 SGHDT and CDR2 YYEEEE come from the germline V gene. This CDR3 has 19 residues. With 2 bases clipped from V and 0 bases from J, the junction kept 10 bases outside the gene matches. The CDR3 sequence: CASSLRLAGGPASTDTQYF. CDR3 bases: TGTGCCAGCAGCTTACGGCTAGCGGGAGGGCCAGCTAGCACAGATACGCAGTATTTT.

In its sample, this clone was seen once. J is TRBJ2-7 and V is TRBV19; D gene uncertain. CDR1 and CDR2 from the germline V gene are LNHDA and SQIVND (reference sequence). CDR3 length: 13 residues. V was cut by 1 base and J by 1 base, with 5 bases left in between. CDR3 bases: TGTGCCAGTAGTATAGGGCTTTCCTACGAGCAGTACTTC. This codes for CASSIGLSYEQYF.

The chain recombines TRBV27 with TRBJ2-1; D gene uncertain. Germline lookup yields CDR1 MNHEY and CDR2 SMNVEV (reference sequence). The V end was cut by 2 bases, the J end by 4 bases, with 18 bases between. The CDR3 runs to 17 residues. The CDR3 coding sequence is TGTGCCAGCAGTTTAAGGCCGTCCAGTCAGCCATACAATGAGCAGTTCTTC. This codes for CASSLRPSSQPYNEQFF.

The chain employs TRBV13 and TRBJ2-5; TRBD2 agrees at 7 bases. Germline values: CDR1 PRHDT, CDR2 FYEKMQ (reference sequence). This CDR3 is built from 15 residues. After removal of 9 bases from V and 5 bases from J, the junction contained 15 bases not matched to a gene. Written as DNA, the CDR3 is TGTGCCAGTGGACCAGCGCGGGAGCGGGTGGAGACCCAGTACTTC. Encoded protein: CASGPARERVETQYF.

The rearrangement joins TRBV30 to TRBJ2-7; D is tentatively TRBD1 or TRBD2 (5 bases each). The CDR3 is made up of 13 amino acids. V was trimmed by 3 bases and J by 6 bases, leaving 15 bases between them. The germline V gene has CDR1 GTSNPN and CDR2 SVGIG (reference sequence). Written as DNA, the CDR3 is TGTGCCTGGAGCGACGGAGGAAGGGGCGAGCAGTACTTC. Translated, it gives CAWSDGGRGEQYF.

Remarks on this clone: Germline and junction disagree at one end, which may indicate a read error. This specimen includes other DNA sequences encoding the same CDR3. This CDR3 is CASSLVTGPYNEQFF. Written as DNA, the CDR3 is TGCGCCAGTAGCTTGGTGACGGGTCCGTACAATGAGCAGTTCTTC. The chain couples TRBV5-1 to TRBJ2-1; D remains ambiguous. Germline CDR1 and CDR2: SGHRS and YFSETQ. The CDR3 runs 15 residues.

This clone came up once. The CDR3 loop reads CASSRELAGSSYEQYF. CDR3 sequence (DNA): TGCGCCAGCAGCCGTGAATTAGCGGGCAGCTCCTACGAGCAGTACTTC. The V and J genes are TRBV4-3 and TRBJ2-7; 7 bases align to TRBD2. The CDR3 consists of 16 residues. After removal of 4 bases from V and 0 bases from J, the junction contained 9 bases not matched to a gene. From germline, CDR1 is LGHNA and CDR2 YSLEER.

This clone was observed a single time. The CDR3 DNA reads TGTGCCACCAGCACGCTAGCGGTGAGCACAGATACGCAGTATTTT. Its translation is CATSTLAVSTDTQYF. The chain couples TRBV2 to TRBJ2-3; TRBD2 matches at 7 bases. CDR1 SNHLY and CDR2 FYNNEI come from the germline V gene. V was clipped by 10 bases and J by 0 bases; unmatched bases: 10. The CDR3 length is 15 residues.

This clone showed up just a few times. V and J are TRBV10-2 and TRBJ1-1; 7 nucleotides agree with TRBD1. Trimming removed 7 bases from V and 2 bases from J; junction bases left unmatched: 4. The CDR3 runs to 13 residues. Germline CDR1 reads WSHSY; CDR2 reads SAAADI. The DNA of the CDR3 is TGCGCCAGCATGCGGGACAGAAACACTGAAGCTTTCTTT. As protein: CASMRDRNTEAFF.

The V and J genes are TRBV25-1 and TRBJ2-6; TRBD1 might be the D (5 bases). The length of the CDR3 is 17 residues. The germline V gene has CDR1 MGHDK and CDR2 SYGVNS. The V and J ends lost 5 bases and 5 bases respectively, with 19 bases between them. The DNA for the CDR3 is TGTGCCAGCAGTTCAGATGATGGACAAAGTCGGGCCAACGTCCTGACTTTC. It yields the protein CASSSDDGQSRANVLTF.

This chain connects TRBV7-3 to TRBJ2-7; D gene uncertain. The ends were cut back, 5 bases at V and 4 bases at J, with 9 bases in the middle. Germline V gene sequence: CDR1 SGHTA, CDR2 FQGTGA. The CDR3 is 12 residues long. CDR3 sequence: CASSPDGYEQYF. CDR3 in DNA: TGTGCCAGCAGCCCCGACGGATACGAGCAGTACTTC.

This rearrangement joins TRBV28 to TRBJ2-5, with TRBD2 matching over 11 bases. The CDR3 sequence is 14 residues long. The germline CDR1 and CDR2 sequences are MDHEN and SYDVKM. The ends lost 1 base at V and 5 bases at J; junction bases unmatched: 0. The chain's CDR3 is CASSLLAGGETQYF. CDR3 nucleotide sequence: TGTGCCAGCAGTTTATTAGCGGGAGGGGAGACCCAGTACTTC.

V usage is TRBV28 and J usage is TRBJ1-5, with D unresolved. This CDR3 region has 12 residues. V was pared by 2 bases and J by 9 bases, with 8 bases between. Germline V gene sequence: CDR1 MDHEN, CDR2 SYDVKM. CDR3 in amino acids: CASSLMGRPQHF. CDR3 nucleotide sequence: TGTGCCAGCAGTTTAATGGGGAGGCCCCAGCATTTT.

The rearrangement joins TRBV28 to TRBJ2-3; 10 positions agree with TRBD2. CDR3 length: 18 amino acids. The germline V gene encodes CDR1 MDHEN and CDR2 SYDVKM. V shed 3 bases, J shed 4 bases, and the junction held 13 bases outside the gene matches. The CDR3 region is CASSFNRDQREGPDTQYF. The CDR3 DNA reads TGTGCCAGCAGTTTCAACCGGGATCAGCGGGAGGGCCCAGATACGCAGTATTTT.

A word on this clone: The same CDR3 is also encoded by other DNA sequences in this sample. The gene calls are TRBV25-1 and TRBJ2-1, with 7 bases that match TRBD2. The V and J ends lost 5 bases and 7 bases, in that order; junction bases with no gene match: 14. Germline assignment: CDR1 MGHDK and CDR2 SYGVNS. CDR3 length: 16 amino acids. The CDR3 is CASSPKTGGGLNEQFF. CDR3 sequence (DNA): TGTGCCAGCAGTCCGAAAACGGGGGGAGGACTGAATGAGCAGTTCTTC.

The genes are TRBV13 and TRBJ1-5, with 8 bases lining up with TRBD1. Germline V CDR1 and CDR2: PRHDT, FYEKMQ (reference sequence). Unmatched junction bases numbered 6, after V lost 4 bases and J lost 4 bases. The CDR3 covers 15 residues. CDR3 in DNA: TGTGCCAGCAGCTCGACAGGGGAACCTAATCAGCCCCAGCATTTT. Its protein product is CASSSTGEPNQPQHF. Full variable domain (missing parts from reference TRBV13 and TRBJ1-5): AAGVIQSPRHLIKEKRETATLKCYPIPRHDTVYWYQQGPGQDPQFLISFYEKMQSDKGSIPDRFSAQQFSDYHSELNMSSLELGDSALYFCASSSTGEPNQPQHFGDGTRLSIL.